The clone carrying this T cell receptor beta chain was counted a few times. Its specificity is unknown. This entry belongs to a study of spatial heterogeneity in lung cancer. Study-level information: Within tumor regions, the number of TCR transcripts tracked closely with a T cell module score obtained from matched bulk RNA-seq. A unique TCR and UMI combination showed up more than ten times in raw reads, on average. Whole-study findings and limits: Expanded intratumoral alpha and beta TCR counts tracked tumor mutation counts.

The germline gives CDR1 SQVTM, CDR2 ANQGSEA. This CDR3 is built from 14 residues. The J segment lost 3 bases and the V segment lost 6 bases, leaving 6 bases of the junction unmatched. Via MiXCR, TCRdb re-called the 5' RACE reads, giving one row per CDR3 protein. The data show 100,000 or so distinct CDR3 sequences, with 4.4% seen just once and 21% held by the top ten. Time point specified: sample taken at primary tumor resection. Unsorted tumor, nontumor lung tissue or cryopreserved PBMC supplied the whole RNA. The chain employs TRBV29-1 and TRBJ2-3; 10 positions match TRBD2. Sequenced here: lung tumor tissue, sampled at surgery. This sequence was found in a male donor with early-stage non-small cell lung cancer. Here the CDR3 DNA reads TGCAGCGTGATACGGACTAGCGGTACAGATACGCAGTATTTT. Translated: CSVIRTSGTDTQYF.